This T cell receptor beta chain was observed in a study of blood T cell repertoires in COVID-19. Authors' methods: Nucleated cell counts were estimated from reference gene primer amplification. Assay: immunoSEQ multiplex PCR; the TCRdb copy retains only in-frame clones and omits some. V, J and clone size reflect that table, while D and trimming were determined from the DNA. The sample shows roughly 350,000 clones, 75% to 90% of them seen only once. J gave up 3 bases and V 3 bases, and 7 bases lay outside the gene matches. Germline CDR1 SGHTA, CDR2 FQGNSA. The CDR3 extends over 16 amino acids. The clonotype was recovered from a woman younger than 30 with acute or convalescent COVID-19. The chain couples TRBV7-2 to TRBJ2-7; 11 nucleotides match TRBD1. The sequencing sample was made of peripheral blood. The CDR3 region is CASSFGTGGSSYEQYF. In DNA form, the CDR3 reads TGTGCCAGCAGCTTCGGGACAGGGGGAAGCAGCTACGAGCAGTACTTC.